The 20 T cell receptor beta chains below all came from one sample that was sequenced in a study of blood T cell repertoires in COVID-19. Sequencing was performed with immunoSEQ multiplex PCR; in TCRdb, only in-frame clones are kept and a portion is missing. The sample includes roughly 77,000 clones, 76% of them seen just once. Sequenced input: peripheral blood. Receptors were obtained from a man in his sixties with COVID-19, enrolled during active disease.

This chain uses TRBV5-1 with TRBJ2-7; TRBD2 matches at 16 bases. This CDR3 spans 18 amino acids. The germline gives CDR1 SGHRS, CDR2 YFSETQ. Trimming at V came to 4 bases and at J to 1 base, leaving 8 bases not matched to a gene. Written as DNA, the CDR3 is TGCGCCAGCAGCCCGGGGACTAGCGGGAGGGTTCAATCCTACGAGCAGTACTTC. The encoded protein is CASSPGTSGRVQSYEQYF.

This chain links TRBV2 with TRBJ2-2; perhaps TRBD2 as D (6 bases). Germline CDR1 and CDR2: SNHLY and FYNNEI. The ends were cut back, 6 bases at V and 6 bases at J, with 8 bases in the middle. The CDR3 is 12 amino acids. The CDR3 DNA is TGTGCCAGCAGCCGGGACTCCGGGGAGCTGTTTTTT. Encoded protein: CASSRDSGELFF. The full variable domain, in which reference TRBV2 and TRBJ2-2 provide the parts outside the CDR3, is EPEVTQTPSHQVTQMGQEVILRCVPISNHLYFYWYRQILGQKVEFLVSFYNNEISEKSEIFDDQFSVERPDGSNFTLKIRSTKLEDSAMYFCASSRDSGELFFGEGSRLTVL.

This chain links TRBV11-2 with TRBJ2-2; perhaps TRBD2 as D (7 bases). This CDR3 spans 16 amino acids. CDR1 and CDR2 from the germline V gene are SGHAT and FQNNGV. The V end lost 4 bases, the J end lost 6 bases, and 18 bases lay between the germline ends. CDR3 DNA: TGTGCCAGCAGCTCACAACCGGGGGGCACCGCCGGGGAGCTGTTTTTT. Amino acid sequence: CASSSQPGGTAGELFF.

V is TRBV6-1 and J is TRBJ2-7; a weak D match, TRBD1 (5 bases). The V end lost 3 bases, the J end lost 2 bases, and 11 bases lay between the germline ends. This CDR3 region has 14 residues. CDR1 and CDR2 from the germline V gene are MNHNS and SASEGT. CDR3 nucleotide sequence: TGTGCCAGCAGTGATCGGTGGGGCCCCTACGAGCAGTACTTC. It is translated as CASSDRWGPYEQYF.

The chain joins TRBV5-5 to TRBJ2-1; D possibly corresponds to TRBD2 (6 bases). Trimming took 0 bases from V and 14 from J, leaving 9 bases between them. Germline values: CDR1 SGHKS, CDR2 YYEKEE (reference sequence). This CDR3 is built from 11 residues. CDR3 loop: CASSLGGAKFF. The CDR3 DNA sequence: TGTGCCAGCAGCTTGGGCGGGGCCAAGTTCTTC.

The DNA of the CDR3 is TGTGCCAGACGACAGGGTAACTATGGCTACACCTTC. This translates into CARRQGNYGYTF. The V call is TRBV2, the J call TRBJ1-2; 7 nucleotides align to TRBD1. J lost 1 base, V lost 9 bases, and 2 bases had no gene match. Germline CDR1 SNHLY, CDR2 FYNNEI. This CDR3 has 12 amino acids.

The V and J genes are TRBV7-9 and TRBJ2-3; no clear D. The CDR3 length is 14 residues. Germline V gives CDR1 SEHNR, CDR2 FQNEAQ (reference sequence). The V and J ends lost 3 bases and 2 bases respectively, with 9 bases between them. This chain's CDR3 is CASSFYQLTDTQYF. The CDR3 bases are TGTGCCAGCAGCTTTTACCAACTCACAGATACGCAGTATTTT.

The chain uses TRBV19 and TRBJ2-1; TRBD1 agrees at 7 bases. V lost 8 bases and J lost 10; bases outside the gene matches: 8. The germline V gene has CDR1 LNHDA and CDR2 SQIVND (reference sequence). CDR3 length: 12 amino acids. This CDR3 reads CASSTGFREQFF. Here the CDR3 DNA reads TGTGCCAGTTCGACAGGGTTTCGAGAGCAGTTCTTC.

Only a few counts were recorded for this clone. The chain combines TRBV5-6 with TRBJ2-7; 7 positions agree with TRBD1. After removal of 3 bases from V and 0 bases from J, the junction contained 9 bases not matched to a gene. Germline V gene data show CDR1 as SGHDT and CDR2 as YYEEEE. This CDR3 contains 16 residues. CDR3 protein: CASSWGTVALSYEQYF. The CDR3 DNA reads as TGTGCCAGCAGCTGGGGGACAGTAGCCCTCTCCTACGAGCAGTACTTC. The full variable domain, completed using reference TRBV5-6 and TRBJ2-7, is DAGVTQSPTHLIKTRGQQVTLRCSPKSGHDTVSWYQQALGQGPQFIFQYYEEEERQRGNFPDRFSGHQFPNYSSELNVNALLLGDSALYLCASSWGTVALSYEQYFGPGTRLTVT.

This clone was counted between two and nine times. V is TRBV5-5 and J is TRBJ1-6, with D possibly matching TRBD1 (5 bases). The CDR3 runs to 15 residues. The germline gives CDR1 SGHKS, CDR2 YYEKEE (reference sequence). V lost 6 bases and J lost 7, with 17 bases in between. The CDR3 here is CASKEGPGRNSPLHF. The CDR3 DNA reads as TGTGCCAGCAAGGAGGGGCCAGGGAGAAATTCACCCCTCCACTTT.

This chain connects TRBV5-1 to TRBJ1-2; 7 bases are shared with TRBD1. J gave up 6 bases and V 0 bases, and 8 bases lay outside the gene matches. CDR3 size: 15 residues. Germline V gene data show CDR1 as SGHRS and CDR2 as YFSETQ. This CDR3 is CASSLEGRGLDGYTF. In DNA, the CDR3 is TGCGCCAGCAGCTTGGAAGGCAGGGGGTTGGATGGCTACACCTTC.

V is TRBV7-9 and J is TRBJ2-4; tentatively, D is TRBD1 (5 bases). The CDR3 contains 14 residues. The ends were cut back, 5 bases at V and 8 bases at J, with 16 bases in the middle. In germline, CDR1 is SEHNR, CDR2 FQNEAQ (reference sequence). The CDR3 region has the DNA TGTGCCAGCAGCGACCGACTGGGGCGAGACATTCAGTACTTC. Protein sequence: CASSDRLGRDIQYF. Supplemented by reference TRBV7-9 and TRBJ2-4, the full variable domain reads DTGVSQNPRHKITKRGQNVTFRCDPISEHNRLYWYRQTLGQGPEFLTYFQNEAQLEKSRLLSDRFSAERPKGSFSTLEIQRTEQGDSAMYLCASSDRLGRDIQYFGAGTRLSVL.

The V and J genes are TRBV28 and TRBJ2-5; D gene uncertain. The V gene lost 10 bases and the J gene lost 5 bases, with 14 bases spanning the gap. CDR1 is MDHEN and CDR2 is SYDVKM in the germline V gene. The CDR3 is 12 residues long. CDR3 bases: TGTGCCACCCTGGCCCTGCACGAGACCCAGTACTTC. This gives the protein CATLALHETQYF.

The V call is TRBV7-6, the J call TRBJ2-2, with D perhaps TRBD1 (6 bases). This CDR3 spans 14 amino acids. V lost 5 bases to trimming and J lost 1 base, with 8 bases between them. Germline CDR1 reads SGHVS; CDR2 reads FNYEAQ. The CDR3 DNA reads TGTGCCAGCAGCCGGACAGTGAACACCGGGGAGCTGTTTTTT. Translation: CASSRTVNTGELFF.

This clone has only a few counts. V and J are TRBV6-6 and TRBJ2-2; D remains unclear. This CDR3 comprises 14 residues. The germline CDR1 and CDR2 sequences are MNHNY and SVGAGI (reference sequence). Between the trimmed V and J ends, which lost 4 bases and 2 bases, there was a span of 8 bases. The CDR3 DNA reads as TGTGCCAGCAGTTTCTGGGCCAACACCGGGGAGCTGTTTTTT. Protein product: CASSFWANTGELFF.

CDR3 coding DNA: TGTGCCAGCAGCTGGAGGACAGGGAGGGTTTTCCACGAGCAGTACTTC. Residues: CASSWRTGRVFHEQYF. The gene calls are TRBV5-6 and TRBJ2-7, with a possible D match to TRBD1 (8 bases). The CDR3 length is 16 residues. Trimming took 3 bases from V and 5 from J, leaving 21 bases between them. Germline V gene sequence: CDR1 SGHDT, CDR2 YYEEEE. Full variable domain (outside the CDR3, taken from reference TRBV5-6 and TRBJ2-7): DAGVTQSPTHLIKTRGQQVTLRCSPKSGHDTVSWYQQALGQGPQFIFQYYEEEERQRGNFPDRFSGHQFPNYSSELNVNALLLGDSALYLCASSWRTGRVFHEQYFGPGTRLTVT.

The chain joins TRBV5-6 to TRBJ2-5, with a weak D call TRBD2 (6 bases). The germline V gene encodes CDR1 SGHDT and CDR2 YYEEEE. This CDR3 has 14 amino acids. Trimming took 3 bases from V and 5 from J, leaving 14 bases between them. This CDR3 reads CASSSPGGWETQYF. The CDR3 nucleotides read TGTGCCAGCAGCTCTCCAGGAGGGTGGGAGACCCAGTACTTC.

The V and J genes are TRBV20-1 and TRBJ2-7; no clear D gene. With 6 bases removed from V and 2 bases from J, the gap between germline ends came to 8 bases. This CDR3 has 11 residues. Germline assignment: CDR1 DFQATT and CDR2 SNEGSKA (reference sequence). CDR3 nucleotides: TGCAGTGCAGCTAGAGCCTACGAGCAGTACTTC. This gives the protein CSAARAYEQYF.

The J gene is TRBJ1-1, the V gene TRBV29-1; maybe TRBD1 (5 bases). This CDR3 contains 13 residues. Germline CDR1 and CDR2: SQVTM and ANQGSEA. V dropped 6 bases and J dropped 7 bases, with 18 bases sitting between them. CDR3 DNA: TGCAGCGTCCAGACCGGGGGTGAAGGTGAAGCTTTCTTT. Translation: CSVQTGGEGEAFF. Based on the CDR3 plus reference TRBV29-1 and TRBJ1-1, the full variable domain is SAVISQKPSRDICQRGTSLTIQCQVDSQVTMMFWYRQQPGQSLTLIATANQGSEATYESGFVIDKFPISRPNLTFSTLTVSNMSPEDSSIYLCSVQTGGEGEAFFGQGTRLTVV.

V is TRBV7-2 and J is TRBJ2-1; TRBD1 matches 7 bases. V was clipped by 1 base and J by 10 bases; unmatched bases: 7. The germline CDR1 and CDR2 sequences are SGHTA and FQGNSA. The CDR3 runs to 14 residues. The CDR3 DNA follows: TGTGCCAGCAGCTTAGTTTCGGACAGGCCCGAGCAGTTCTTC. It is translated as CASSLVSDRPEQFF.